The 9 T cell receptor beta chains below all came from one sample that was sequenced in a study of cytomegalovirus exposure and HLA in healthy donors. 13 Jbeta primers and 60 Vbeta primers were used for the PCR. Libraries were prepared by immunoSEQ multiplex PCR; TCRdb keeps only in-frame clonotypes and omits some of them. This repertoire comprises around 190,000 clones; its ten largest clones make up more than 0.75%. The sample consisted of PBMCs. These receptors were taken from a woman in her twenties or thirties in good health and CMV-seropositive.

This sequence joins TRBV6-5 and TRBJ2-2; D perhaps matches TRBD2 (5 bases). The CDR3 is made up of 13 amino acids. From germline, CDR1 is MNHEY and CDR2 SVGAGI. V dropped 11 bases and J dropped 5 bases, with 15 bases sitting between them. The CDR3 bases are TGTGCCGCAAGGAGGAGCCGTACCGGGGAGCTGTTTTTT. Amino acids: CAARRSRTGELFF.

This CDR3 is CASSLATRTSSYEQYF. The CDR3 DNA reads as TGTGCCAGCAGCTTAGCGACCCGGACTAGCTCCTACGAGCAGTACTTC. V usage is TRBV7-9 and J usage is TRBJ2-7; 7 nucleotides match TRBD2. The CDR3 totals 16 residues. Germline CDR1 is SEHNR and CDR2 is FQNEAQ (reference sequence). With 0 bases clipped from V and 0 bases from J, the junction kept 5 bases outside the gene matches.

The chain joins TRBV12-5 to TRBJ1-1, with D possibly TRBD1 on 5 matching bases. Germline lookup yields CDR1 LGHNT and CDR2 FRNRAP. V was clipped by 1 base and J by 4 bases, with 7 bases between them. This CDR3 comprises 13 residues. CDR3 residues: CASGLGDSTEAFF. In DNA, the CDR3 is TGTGCTAGTGGTTTGGGAGACAGCACTGAAGCTTTCTTT.

This CDR3 is CASSLGSGAEYF. The CDR3 DNA reads as TGCGCCAGCAGCTTGGGTAGCGGGGCCGAATACTTC. This sequence joins TRBV5-1 and TRBJ2-5, with 8 bases that match TRBD2. The trim removed 0 bases at V and 14 bases at J, leaving 6 bases unmatched. The germline V gene has CDR1 SGHRS and CDR2 YFSETQ. CDR3 length equals 12 residues.

This chain joins TRBV4-2 and TRBJ1-5, with D tentatively TRBD1 (6 bases). With 1 base removed from V and 4 bases from J, the gap between germline ends came to 8 bases. This CDR3 spans 14 amino acids. In germline, CDR1 is LGHNA, CDR2 YNFKEQ. This chain's CDR3 is CASSQGTENQPQHF. The CDR3 DNA sequence: TGTGCCAGCAGCCAAGGGACAGAAAATCAGCCCCAGCATTTT.

The chain employs TRBV5-1 and TRBJ1-2, with 7 bases lining up with TRBD1. The CDR3 covers 16 residues. The germline gives CDR1 SGHRS, CDR2 YFSETQ. V trimming: 3 bases; J trimming: 4 bases; junction bases outside the gene matches: 12. CDR3 DNA sequence: TGCGCCAGCAGCTCCGGAGGACAGGTCGTGACCTATGGCTACACCTTC. The encoded protein is CASSSGGQVVTYGYTF.

The chain joins TRBV7-8 to TRBJ1-1; D not resolved. The CDR3 is 15 amino acids. V was trimmed by 5 bases and J by 1 base, leaving 14 bases between them. The V gene's germline CDR1 is SGHVS and CDR2 FQNEAQ. The CDR3 DNA reads as TGTGCCAGCAGCGACTACACACTTAGGAACACTGAAGCTTTCTTT. This encodes CASSDYTLRNTEAFF.

The chain is built from TRBV4-1 and TRBJ2-4, with a possible D match to TRBD1 (5 bases). V lost 1 base and J 0 bases, leaving 13 bases between the germline ends. CDR3 length: 17 amino acids. The germline gives CDR1 MGHRA, CDR2 YSYEKL. The CDR3 reads CASSQVPGILAKNIQYF. In DNA, the CDR3 is TGCGCCAGCAGCCAAGTTCCAGGGATACTAGCCAAAAACATTCAGTACTTC.

The V and J genes are TRBV21-1 and TRBJ2-7; the table's D call of TRBD1 was not tested on the DNA. TRBV21-1 is classified as a pseudogene. The CDR3 extends over 14 amino acids. The CDR3 coding sequence is TGTGCCAGCAGTTTCCAAGGGGGCGTCTTCGAGCAGTACTTC. Protein product: CASSFQGGVFEQYF.